A single T cell receptor beta chain is shown here with its context. The antigen remains undetermined. The sample belongs to a study of T cell responses to AZD1222 COVID-19 vaccine. Overall study results and limits: Scientists sampled the repertoires only once the peak T cell response had passed. Per reports, nearly half of all spike-specific TCRs target regions that are unmutated in variants.

The table came from immunoSEQ multiplex PCR; TCRdb's copy has only in-frame clones and leaves some out. Counted here are about 140,000 clones, roughly nine tenths occurring once; the ten biggest clones make up about 7.5%. The clonotype originates from an adult who received the MenACWY meningococcal vaccine as a control. The sequencing used peripheral blood, collected 28 days after the second dose of the MenACWY control vaccine.

CDR3 nucleotide sequence: TGTGCCAGCAGCCAATTACAGGGTGATGAAGCTTTCTTT. Its protein is CASSQLQGDEAFF. This chain joins TRBV3-1 (or the pseudogene TRBV3-2) and TRBJ1-1; weak D call: TRBD1 (6 bases). This CDR3 has 13 amino acids. The V end was cut by 2 bases, the J end by 7 bases, with 11 bases between. The V gene's germline CDR1 is LGHDT and CDR2 YNNKEL (reference sequence).